A single sample is the source of the 9 T cell receptor beta chains below, sequenced in a study of T cells in Graves' hyperthyroidism and ophthalmopathy. Using RNA transcripts as the source, TCR beta CDR3 regions were amplified. HTBI primers were employed in a first-round RT-PCR of the TCR CDR3. TCRdb itself ran the multiplex PCR reads through MiXCR, one entry per CDR3 protein. The table shows 370,000 or so distinct CDR3 sequences, with around 14% occurring only once. Source material: blood. These TCRs come from a woman between 18 and 29 years old with Graves' hyperthyroidism that later progressed to Graves' ophthalmopathy.

The V call is TRBV5-8, the J call TRBJ2-3; D uncertain. Trimming cost V 2 bases and J 2 bases, with 6 bases left between them. The CDR3 covers 13 residues. Germline V gene sequence: CDR1 SGHTS, CDR2 YDEGEE. The CDR3 DNA follows: TGTGCCAGCAGCTTCGTCCCCACAGATACGCAGTATTTT. Protein product: CASSFVPTDTQYF. The whole variable domain, remainder taken from reference TRBV5-8 and TRBJ2-3, is EAGVTQSPTHLIKTRGQQATLRCSPISGHTSVYWYQQALGLGLQFLLWYDEGEERNRGNFPPRFSGRQFPNYSSELNVNALELEDSALYLCASSFVPTDTQYFGPGTRLTVL.

This CDR3 reads CASSRTGSENIQYF. The CDR3 DNA reads TGTGCCAGCAGCCGGACAGGGAGTGAAAACATTCAGTACTTC. V usage is TRBV11-2 and J usage is TRBJ2-4; 8 bases are shared with TRBD1. Germline V lookup: CDR1 SGHAT, CDR2 FQNNGV. CDR3 length equals 14 residues. With V trimmed by 5 bases and J by 5 bases, 5 bases remained unmatched.

The chain recombines TRBV9 with TRBJ1-1, with D maybe TRBD1 (5 bases). The CDR3 consists of 15 residues. The germline V gene encodes CDR1 SGDLS and CDR2 YYNGEE. The V and J ends lost 0 bases and 4 bases respectively, with 13 bases between them. In nucleotides, the CDR3 is TGTGCCAGCAGCGTAGGGGGTGGGGGGGGCACTGAAGCTTTCTTT. The encoded protein is CASSVGGGGGTEAFF.

The chain has TRBV28 and TRBJ2-1; 8 bases agree with TRBD1. The CDR3 extends over 15 amino acids. V gave up 6 bases and J gave up 3 bases; unmatched junction bases: 7. Germline V gene data show CDR1 as MDHEN and CDR2 as SYDVKM. CDR3 in DNA: TGTGCCAGCAGAGTATACAGGGGGGTCTACAATGAGCAGTTCTTC. This translates into CASRVYRGVYNEQFF.

The chain carries TRBV5-1 and TRBJ2-4, with 9 positions matching TRBD2. The V segment lost 3 bases and the J segment 3 bases; nucleotides outside the gene matches: 10. The CDR3 sequence is 17 residues long. Germline CDR1 SGHRS, CDR2 YFSETQ. This CDR3 reads CASSSGGAGGVKNIQYF. The CDR3 bases are TGCGCCAGCAGCTCCGGTGGGGCGGGAGGGGTCAAAAACATTCAGTACTTC. Using reference TRBV5-1 and TRBJ2-4 for the parts outside the CDR3, the full variable domain is KAGVTQTPRYLIKTRGQQVTLSCSPISGHRSVSWYQQTPGQGLQFLFEYFSETQRNKGNFPGRFSGRQFSNSRSEMNVSTLELGDSALYLCASSSGGAGGVKNIQYFGAGTRLSVL.

The V gene is TRBV20-1, the J gene TRBJ2-1; D may be TRBD1 (5 bases). V lost 0 bases to trimming and J lost 0 bases, with 12 bases between them. CDR3 size: 16 residues. Per the germline V gene, CDR1 is DFQATT and CDR2 is SNEGSKA (reference sequence). This chain's CDR3 is CSARDPDSSSYNEQFF. In DNA, the CDR3 is TGCAGTGCTAGAGATCCCGACAGCAGCTCCTACAATGAGCAGTTCTTC.

This clonotype turned up a few times. V and J are TRBV19 and TRBJ1-2, with 9 bases matching TRBD1. Germline assignment: CDR1 LNHDA and CDR2 SQIVND (reference sequence). Trimming removed 5 bases from V and 4 bases from J; junction bases left unmatched: 8. The CDR3 spans 15 residues. CDR3 nucleotides: TGTGCCAGTAGTCTTCGGACAGGGGAGGCCTATGGCTACACCTTC. This sequence encodes CASSLRTGEAYGYTF.

This clonotype was observed at least ten times. The CDR3, as DNA: TGTGCCAGCAGCCGTGGACAGTTCGGCGGGAACACTGAAGCTTTCTTT. This translates into CASSRGQFGGNTEAFF. The chain carries TRBV3-1 and TRBJ1-1; possibly TRBD1 for D (6 bases). The V and J ends lost 4 bases and 1 base respectively, with 16 bases between them. Looked up from germline, CDR1 is LGHDT and CDR2 is YNNKEL (reference sequence). The CDR3 length is 16 residues.

This clonotype came up many times. The V and J genes are TRBV5-6 and TRBJ1-6; unclear D gene. Germline assignment: CDR1 SGHDT and CDR2 YYEEEE. V was clipped by 0 bases and J by 9 bases, with 7 bases between them. This CDR3 region has 13 residues. Written as DNA, the CDR3 is TGTGCCAGCAGCTTGGCCGGGTTTTCACCCCTCCACTTT. The encoded protein is CASSLAGFSPLHF.